This TCR beta chain was captured in a study of technical replicates of blood from several donors. Sequencing was performed with immunoSEQ multiplex PCR; in TCRdb, only in-frame clones are kept and a portion is missing. Of some 94,000 clones listed, about 95% are singletons. The receptor's source is a human donor in good health. Input material: T cells isolated from PBMCs.

The CDR3 coding sequence is TGCAGCGTTGAACTAGCGGTCAATGAGCAGTTCTTC. Translated: CSVELAVNEQFF. The chain combines TRBV29-1 with TRBJ2-1; the match to TRBD2 covers 7 bases. Germline V gives CDR1 SQVTM, CDR2 ANQGSEA. V shed 2 bases, J shed 6 bases, and the junction held 1 base outside the gene matches. This CDR3 contains 12 residues.